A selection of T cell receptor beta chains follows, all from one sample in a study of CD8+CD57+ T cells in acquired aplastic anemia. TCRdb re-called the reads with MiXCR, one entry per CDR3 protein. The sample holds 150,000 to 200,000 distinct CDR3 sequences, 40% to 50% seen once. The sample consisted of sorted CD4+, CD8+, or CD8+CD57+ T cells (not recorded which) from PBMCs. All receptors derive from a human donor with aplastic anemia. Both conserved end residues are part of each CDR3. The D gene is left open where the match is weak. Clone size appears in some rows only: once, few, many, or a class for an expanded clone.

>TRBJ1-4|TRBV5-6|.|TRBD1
TGTGCCAGCAGCTTGGGAGTGACAGGGGGCCTGGATGAAAAACTGTTTTTT
CASSLGVTGGLDEKLFF
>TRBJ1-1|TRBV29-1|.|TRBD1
TGCAGCGTTGGGACAGGGGTCAACACTGAAGCTTTCTTT
CSVGTGVNTEAFF
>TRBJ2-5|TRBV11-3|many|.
TGTGCCAGCAGCCGTACGGGGAGTTGGGAGACCCAGTACTTC
CASSRTGSWETQYF
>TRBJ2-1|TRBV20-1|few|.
TGCAGTGCTCCTGGGACCGAAGCGGAAAGCTCCTACAATGAGCAGTTCTTC
CSAPGTEAESSYNEQFF
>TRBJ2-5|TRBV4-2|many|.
TGTGCCAGCAGCCAAGAGACTACGCAAGAGACCCAGTACTTC
CASSQETTQETQYF
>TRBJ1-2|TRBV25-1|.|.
TGTGCCAGCAGTGAGGTTCGGGGGAGACCTTATGGCTACACCTTC
CASSEVRGRPYGYTF
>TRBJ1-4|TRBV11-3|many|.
TGTGCCAGCAGCTTAGTAGACGAAAAACTGTTTTTT
CASSLVDEKLFF
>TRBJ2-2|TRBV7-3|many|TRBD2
TGTGCCAGCAGCGACACGACTAGCGGCACCGGGGAGCTGTTTTTT
CASSDTTSGTGELFF
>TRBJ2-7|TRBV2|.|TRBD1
TGTGCCAGCAGCGATTACGGGACAGAAATTAGCTCCTACGAGCAGTACTTC
CASSDYGTEISSYEQYF
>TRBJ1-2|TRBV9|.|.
TGTGCCAGCACGTTAGGACCTGAGACAGCTAACTATGGCTACACCTTC
CASTLGPETANYGYTF
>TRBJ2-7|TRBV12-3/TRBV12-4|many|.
TGTGCCAGCAGTTTTAGGGACACTTCCTACGAGCAGTACTTC
CASSFRDTSYEQYF
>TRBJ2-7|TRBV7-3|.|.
TGTGCCAGCAGCTCATTCTCCTACGAGCAGTACTTC
CASSSFSYEQYF
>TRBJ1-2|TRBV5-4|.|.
TGTGCCAGCAGCCCGGATCCGGGACCAAACTATGGCTACACCTTC
CASSPDPGPNYGYTF
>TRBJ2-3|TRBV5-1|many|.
TGCGCCAGCAGCCTCGACAGTCATACGCAGTATTTT
CASSLDSHTQYF
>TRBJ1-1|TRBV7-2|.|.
TGTGCTAGCAGCTCAAGAGAGGCAGGGAACACTGAAGCTTTCTTT
CASSSREAGNTEAFF
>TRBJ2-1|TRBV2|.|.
TGTACGGTACGGGGAGCTTACAATAAGCAGTTCTTC
CTVRGAYNKQFF
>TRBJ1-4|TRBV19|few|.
TGTGCCAGTAGTATATCGTGGCAGACAAAACTGTTTTTT
CASSISWQTKLFF
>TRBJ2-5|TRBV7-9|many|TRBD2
TGTGCCAGCAGCCGATCGGGAGTCGGTCGGACTAGCGGGAGAAAGACCCAGTACTTC
CASSRSGVGRTSGRKTQYF
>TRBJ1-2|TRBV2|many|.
TGTGCCAGCAGTGAAGCTGGAGGGCTGCCAGGTTATGGCTACACCTTC
CASSEAGGLPGYGYTF
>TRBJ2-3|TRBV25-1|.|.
TGCGCCAGCAGCATGTTCCGGGGTTCCACAGATACGCAGTATTTT
CASSMFRGSTDTQYF
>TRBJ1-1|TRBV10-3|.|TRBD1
TGTGCCATCAGTGGTTCCGGGACAGTGAACACTGAAGCTTTCTTT
CAISGSGTVNTEAFF
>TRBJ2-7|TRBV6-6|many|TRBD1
TGTGCCAGCAGTTTCGGACAGGGGTCCTACGAGCAGTACTTC
CASSFGQGSYEQYF
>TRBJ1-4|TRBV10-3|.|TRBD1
TGTGCCATCAGCGGGGACAGGGGGCCAGGTGAAAAACTGTTTTTT
CAISGDRGPGEKLFF
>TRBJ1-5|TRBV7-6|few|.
TGTGCCAGCAGCTTAGGGGAGGGACAGCCCCAGCATTTT
CASSLGEGQPQHF
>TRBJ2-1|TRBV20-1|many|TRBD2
TGCAGTGCTAGAGACCAGCGGGAGGCAAAAAACAATGAGCAGTTCTTC
CSARDQREAKNNEQFF
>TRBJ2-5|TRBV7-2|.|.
TGTGCCAGCAGCTTATCCCCTAAAGAGACCCAGTACTTC
CASSLSPKETQYF
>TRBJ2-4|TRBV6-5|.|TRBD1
TGTGCCAGCAGTTACTCAGGCGTTCCGAACACTGAAGCTTTCGGGACAGGAAAAAACATTCAGTACTTC
CASSYSGVPNTEAFGTGKNIQYF
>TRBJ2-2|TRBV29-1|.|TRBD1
TGCAGCGTTGCCGGGACAGCGAACACCGGGGAGCTGTTTTTT
CSVAGTANTGELFF
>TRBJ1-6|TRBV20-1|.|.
TGCAGTGCTAGGCGCGGGCGGAATTCACCCCTCCACTTT
CSARRGRNSPLHF
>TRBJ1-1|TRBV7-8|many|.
TGTGTCAGCAGCTTAGGGGGGTACACTGAAGCTTTCTTT
CVSSLGGYTEAFF
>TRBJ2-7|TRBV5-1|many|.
TGCGCCAGCAGCTTGGCTTGGCGGGATTACGAGCAGTACTTC
CASSLAWRDYEQYF
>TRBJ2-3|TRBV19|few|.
TGTGCCAGTAGTATCCGGGACACAATAATCACAGATACGCAGTATTTT
CASSIRDTIITDTQYF
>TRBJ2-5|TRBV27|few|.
TGTGCCAGCAGTTTAGGGTTCGGAGAGACCCAGTACTTC
CASSLGFGETQYF
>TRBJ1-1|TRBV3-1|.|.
TGTGCCAGCAGCCAACGAATTGGGCCCGGTGAAGCTTTCTTT
CASSQRIGPGEAFF
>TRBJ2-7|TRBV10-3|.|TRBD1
TGTGCCAGCGCCGCCGGACAGGGAACTTACTACGAGCAGTACTTC
CASAAGQGTYYEQYF
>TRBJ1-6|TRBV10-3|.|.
TGTGCCAGCGAGGGACGGTCCTATAATTCACCCCTCCACTTT
CASEGRSYNSPLHF
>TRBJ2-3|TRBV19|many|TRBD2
TGTGCCAGTAGTATCCTAGCGGACAGCACAGATACGCAGTATTTT
CASSILADSTDTQYF
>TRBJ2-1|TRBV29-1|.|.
TGCAGCGCCGACTCCATAAATGAGCAGTTCTTC
CSADSINEQFF
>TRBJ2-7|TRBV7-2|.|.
TGTGCCAGCAGCTTAGGTCCGGACGGAGCCTACGAGCAGTACTTC
CASSLGPDGAYEQYF
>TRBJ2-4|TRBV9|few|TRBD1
TGTGCCAGCAGCGAAAGGACAGGGGGCGACGGGGACATTCAGTACTTC
CASSERTGGDGDIQYF
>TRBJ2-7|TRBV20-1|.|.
TGCAGTGCTGGCACAGCCGAGCAGTACTTC
CSAGTAEQYF
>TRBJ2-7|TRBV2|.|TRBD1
TGTGCCAGCAGTTTCGGGACAGGTGGCGACGAGCAGTACTTC
CASSFGTGGDEQYF
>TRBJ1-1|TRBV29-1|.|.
TGCAGCGGCGGAACGGGGAGGGCCAACACTGAAGCTTTCTTT
CSGGTGRANTEAFF
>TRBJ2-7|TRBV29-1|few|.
TGCAGCGTTGCCGAACAGTTCTACGAGCAGTACTTC
CSVAEQFYEQYF
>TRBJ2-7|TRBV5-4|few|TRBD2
TGTGCCAGCAGCTTGTGGGGGGGAGAGACTAACAAGCAGTACTTC
CASSLWGGETNKQYF
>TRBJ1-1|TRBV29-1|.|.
TGCAGCGTTGAAGGACAGTTTAACACTGAAGCTTTCTTT
CSVEGQFNTEAFF
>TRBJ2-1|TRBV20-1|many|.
TGCAGTGCTAGGATCAGGCTAGCTTCGTACAATGAGCAGTTCTTC
CSARIRLASYNEQFF
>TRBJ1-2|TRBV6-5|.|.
TGTGCCAGCAGTTCGGGGGGCGATGGCTACACCTTC
CASSSGGDGYTF
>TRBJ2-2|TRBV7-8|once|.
TGTGCCAGCAGCTCTAGAGAAGGGGAGCTGTTTTTT
CASSSREGELFF
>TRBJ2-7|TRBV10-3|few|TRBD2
TGTGCCTCAGGGACTAGCGGCACCTACGAGCAGTACTTC
CASGTSGTYEQYF
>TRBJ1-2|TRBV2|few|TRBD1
TGTGCCAGCACCGACAGGGTTTATGGCTACACCTTC
CASTDRVYGYTF
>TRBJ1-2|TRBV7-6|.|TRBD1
TGTGCCAGCAGGGGACAGGCCAACTATGGCTACACCTTC
CASRGQANYGYTF
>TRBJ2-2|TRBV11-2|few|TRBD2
TGTGCCAGCAGCTTAGATCGGGGAGGGTCCCTCACCGGGGAGCTGTTTTTT
CASSLDRGGSLTGELFF
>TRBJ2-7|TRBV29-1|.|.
TGCAGCGTTGGGAGCGGACGGGCCGGGCAGTACTTC
CSVGSGRAGQYF